The 20 T cell receptor beta chains given below trace back to one sample, sequenced in a study of CD8 T cells in Susac syndrome. A quantity of about 0.45 to 1 ug RNA underwent reverse transcription using random hexamers. TCRdb analysed the immunoSEQ multiplex PCR reads with MiXCR anew, one entry per CDR3 protein. The repertoire holds 250,000 to 300,000 distinct CDR3 sequences, with around 84% as singletons. Sequenced sample: CD8+ T cells from PBMCs. The receptors come from a human donor with multiple sclerosis.

V is TRBV9 and J is TRBJ1-2; no clear D gene. V was shortened by 0 bases and J by 8 bases, with 5 bases between the two germline ends. The CDR3 has 11 residues. Germline V CDR1 and CDR2: SGDLS, YYNGEE. CDR3 coding DNA: TGTGCCAGCAGCGTAGGACGCGGCTACACCTTC. It encodes CASSVGRGYTF.

V and J are TRBV27 and TRBJ1-5; 7 bases match TRBD1. Germline CDR1 and CDR2: MNHEY and SMNVEV (reference sequence). Trimming at V came to 5 bases and at J to 7 bases, leaving 5 bases not matched to a gene. The CDR3 is 13 residues long. CDR3 loop: CASSLTGIQPQHF. The CDR3 DNA reads as TGTGCCAGCAGTCTGACAGGGATCCAGCCCCAGCATTTT.

The chain couples TRBV19 to TRBJ2-1, with D perhaps matching TRBD2 (5 bases). The CDR3 contains 15 residues. Trimming removed 2 bases from V and 4 bases from J, with 12 bases in between. CDR1 LNHDA and CDR2 SQIVND come from the germline V gene (reference sequence). The CDR3 DNA reads as TGTGCCAGTAGTATAATCCGGACTCCATACAATGAGCAGTTCTTC. It codes for CASSIIRTPYNEQFF.

The CDR3 spells CASSTLAGVFTGELFF. In DNA form, the CDR3 reads TGTGCCAGCAGCACCCTAGCGGGAGTGTTCACCGGGGAGCTGTTTTTT. The V call is TRBV11-2, the J call TRBJ2-2, with 10 bases lining up with TRBD2. Trimming at V came to 5 bases and at J to 4 bases, leaving 7 bases not matched to a gene. The CDR3 contains 16 residues. Germline V gene data show CDR1 as SGHAT and CDR2 as FQNNGV.

The V and J genes are TRBV6-5 and TRBJ2-7; 11 bases are a match to TRBD2. The V gene end was trimmed by 6 bases and the J gene end by 2 bases; junction bases not matched to a gene: 6. CDR1 and CDR2 (germline): MNHEY, SVGAGI. CDR3 length: 15 residues. The CDR3 DNA reads TGTGCCAGCAGCTTTGGGACTAGCGGTGCCTACGAGCAGTACTTC. Protein: CASSFGTSGAYEQYF.

This clonotype was counted once. The chain employs TRBV12-3 or TRBV12-4 and TRBJ2-5; the match to TRBD1 covers 7 bases. V shed 5 bases and J 3 bases; nucleotides not matched to a gene: 0. The CDR3 is 12 residues long. The CDR3 DNA reads as TGTGCCAGCAGTGACAGGGAAGAGACCCAGTACTTC. Translating gives CASSDREETQYF.

The chain carries TRBV11-2 and TRBJ2-7, with 7 bases fitting TRBD2. The trim removed 1 base at V and 0 bases at J, leaving 6 bases unmatched. The CDR3 length is 16 residues. CDR1 and CDR2 from the germline V gene are SGHAT and FQNNGV. The CDR3 region is CASSLVSGGSSYEQYF. CDR3 in DNA: TGTGCCAGCAGCTTAGTAAGTGGCGGGAGCTCCTACGAGCAGTACTTC.

The gene calls are TRBV9 and TRBJ2-7, with a possible D match to TRBD2 (6 bases). CDR1 and CDR2 (germline): SGDLS, YYNGEE. This CDR3 contains 14 residues. V was cut by 0 bases and J by 2 bases, with 9 bases left in between. CDR3 DNA sequence: TGTGCCAGCAGCGTAGAGGAGGGTACCTACGAGCAGTACTTC. Protein sequence: CASSVEEGTYEQYF.

The chain carries TRBV20-1 and TRBJ1-2; D perhaps matches TRBD1 (6 bases). This CDR3 region has 15 residues. V was shortened by 0 bases and J by 1 base, with 12 bases between the two germline ends. The germline V gene encodes CDR1 DFQATT and CDR2 SNEGSKA (reference sequence). The CDR3 is CSARDPNRVNYGYTF. CDR3 nucleotides: TGCAGTGCTAGAGATCCGAACAGGGTTAACTATGGCTACACCTTC.

J is TRBJ2-1 and V is TRBV27, with 9 bases lining up with TRBD2. This CDR3 is 17 amino acids long. V lost 0 bases, J lost 6 bases, and 9 bases stayed unmatched. Per the germline V gene, CDR1 is MNHEY and CDR2 is SMNVEV (reference sequence). In DNA, the CDR3 is TGTGCCAGCAGTTTATCCCCAGGACTAGCGATCTTCAATGAGCAGTTCTTC. It specifies CASSLSPGLAIFNEQFF.

This chain joins TRBV6-5 and TRBJ1-5; D gene uncertain. With 0 bases removed from V and 1 base from J, the gap between germline ends came to 4 bases. This CDR3 region has 14 residues. CDR1 is MNHEY, CDR2 SVGAGI, per germline. As DNA, the CDR3 is TGTGCCAGCAGTTACTCCGGCAGCAATCAGCCCCAGCATTTT. This translates into CASSYSGSNQPQHF.

This sequence joins TRBV10-3 and TRBJ2-3, with TRBD2 identical over 14 bases. Germline CDR1 is ENHRY and CDR2 is SYGVKD. Losses at the gene ends were 2 bases for V and 2 bases for J; bases not matched to a gene: 6. CDR3 length equals 18 residues. The CDR3 DNA sequence: TGTGCCATCAGTGAGCCGGGACTAGCGGGAGAGTACACAGATACGCAGTATTTT. It translates to CAISEPGLAGEYTDTQYF.

DNA for the CDR3: TGTGCCAGCAGGGGCTCCAGGGGGAGAACCTACGAGCAGTACTTC. It yields the protein CASRGSRGRTYEQYF. This rearrangement joins TRBV28 to TRBJ2-7; TRBD1 agrees at 7 bases. Germline V gene sequence: CDR1 MDHEN, CDR2 SYDVKM. The CDR3 length is 15 residues. The V gene end was trimmed by 6 bases and the J gene end by 2 bases; junction bases not matched to a gene: 10.

The rearrangement links TRBV20-1 to TRBJ2-7; 7 bases line up with TRBD1. The V gene end was trimmed by 3 bases and the J gene end by 0 bases; junction bases not matched to a gene: 5. This CDR3 spans 14 amino acids. Germline CDR1 and CDR2: DFQATT and SNEGSKA (reference sequence). The CDR3 DNA sequence: TGCAGTGCTAGCGCCGGGACAGACTCCTACGAGCAGTACTTC. Translated, it gives CSASAGTDSYEQYF.

The chain uses TRBV19 and TRBJ2-7; D is unresolved. Germline V gene sequence: CDR1 LNHDA, CDR2 SQIVND (reference sequence). V was pared by 5 bases and J by 5 bases, with 13 bases between. The CDR3 sequence is 13 residues long. CDR3 region: CASSSLDDHEQYF. CDR3 sequence (DNA): TGTGCCAGTAGTTCTTTGGACGACCACGAGCAGTACTTC.

This clonotype was detected only a few times. This rearrangement joins TRBV7-3 to TRBJ2-5; D is tentatively TRBD1 or TRBD2 (6 bases each). There are 15 residues in the CDR3. Germline V gives CDR1 SGHTA, CDR2 FQGTGA. V lost 0 bases, J lost 10 bases, and 18 bases lay in between. CDR3 DNA: TGTGCCAGCAGCTTAACGGCGGGACCCAGGGGAGACCAGTACTTC. It encodes CASSLTAGPRGDQYF. The full variable domain, with the rest looked up from reference TRBV7-3 and TRBJ2-5, is GAGVSQTPSNKVTEKGKYVELRCDPISGHTALYWYRQSLGQGPEFLIYFQGTGAADDSGLPNDRFFAVRPEGSVSTLKIQRTERGDSAVYLCASSLTAGPRGDQYFGPGTRLLVL.

The chain employs TRBV27 and TRBJ2-3; 10 bases map to TRBD2. The germline gives CDR1 MNHEY, CDR2 SMNVEV (reference sequence). V lost 3 bases to trimming and J lost 1 base; unmatched junction nucleotides: 1. The CDR3 contains 15 residues. CDR3 nucleotides: TGTGCCAGCAGTTTTAGCGGGAGGCGCACAGATACGCAGTATTTT. Its protein is CASSFSGRRTDTQYF.

The rearrangement links TRBV28 to TRBJ2-5; possibly TRBD1 for D (6 bases). Between the trimmed V and J ends, which lost 3 bases and 4 bases, there was a span of 15 bases. Germline V gene lookup returns CDR1 MDHEN and CDR2 SYDVKM. The CDR3 has 15 amino acids. The CDR3 nucleotides read TGTGCCAGCAGTTTGGCTCAGGGGATGGGAGAGACCCAGTACTTC. Its protein product is CASSLAQGMGETQYF.

V gene TRBV2 combines with J gene TRBJ1-3, with D hard to call. CDR1 and CDR2 from the germline V gene are SNHLY and FYNNEI. The V gene lost 0 bases and the J gene lost 4 bases, with 4 bases spanning the gap. The CDR3 spans 13 residues. CDR3 nucleotide sequence: TGTGCCAGCAGTGAAGCTTGGGGAAACACCATATATTTT. Protein product: CASSEAWGNTIYF.

This chain connects TRBV24-1 to TRBJ2-2, with TRBD1 as a possible D gene (6 bases). The CDR3 has 14 residues. Trimming took off 7 bases at V and 5 bases at J, with 13 bases between the two ends. Germline CDR1 and CDR2: KGHDR and SFDVKD. The CDR3 DNA follows: TGTGCCACCAGCCGCTCAGGGGTTACCGGGGAGCTGTTTTTT. Translation gives CATSRSGVTGELFF.